These T cell receptor beta chains were read from a single sample in a study of technical replicates of blood from a handful of donors. This table comes from immunoSEQ multiplex PCR, and its TCRdb copy is limited to in-frame clones, with some not included. The sample shows tens of thousands of clones, around 88% of them seen only once. Sequenced: PBMCs. These receptors were obtained from a human donor in good health. Some clones in this sample may be carry-over from other donors' samples. CDR3s include the opening cysteine and the closing phenylalanine or tryptophan. Each record gives: J gene, CDR3 length, V gene, D gene, clone size, CDR3 DNA, CDR3 protein. A D gene is named only where the DNA matches it firmly. Clone size is shown for a subset of rows, as once, few, many or a class of expanded clone.

TRBJ2-1,16,TRBV5-4,TRBD2,-,TGTGCCAGCAGCCATAGCGGGGGGGCCTCTAAGCATGAGCAGTTCTTC,CASSHSGGASKHEQFF
TRBJ2-2,15,TRBV5-8,TRBD2,-,TGTGCCAGCAGTTTAGCGGGAGGGTACACCGGGGAGCTGTTTTTT,CASSLAGGYTGELFF
TRBJ2-7,12,TRBV18,-,-,TGTGCCAGCTCACCACGGGGGCGCGAGCAGTACTTC,CASSPRGREQYF
TRBJ1-6,16,TRBV7-9,TRBD1,-,TGTGCCAGCAGTCGGCAGACAGGGAGGATCAATTCACCCCTCCACTTT,CASSRQTGRINSPLHF
TRBJ2-1,14,TRBV15,TRBD2,-,TGTGCCACCAGCAGAGAGGGGACTAGCGGGGCGGTTTTCTTC,CATSREGTSGAVFF
TRBJ2-1,17,TRBV7-9,TRBD2,-,TGTGCCAGCAGCTTACCCGGACTAGCGGGAGACTACAATGAGCAGTTCTTC,CASSLPGLAGDYNEQFF
TRBJ1-2,14,TRBV6-5,-,-,TGTGCCAGCAGCCCGCCAGGGGAGACCTATGGCTACACCTTC,CASSPPGETYGYTF
TRBJ1-2,15,TRBV10-3,TRBD1,once,TGTGCCATCAGTGAGTCGGACAGGTTAGGGGATGGCTACACCTTC,CAISESDRLGDGYTF
TRBJ1-2,13,TRBV7-6,-,few,TGTGCCAGCAGCTTAGACAGGGCAAGTGGCTACACCTTC,CASSLDRASGYTF
TRBJ1-6,15,TRBV7-9,TRBD1,-,TGTGCCAGCAGCTCAACCGGGACAGAGAGTTCACCCCTCCACTTT,CASSSTGTESSPLHF
TRBJ1-1,16,TRBV10-1,-,-,TGCGCCAGCAGCCGGGGATGGAAACAGGGAGGGACTGAAGCTTTCTTT,CASSRGWKQGGTEAFF
TRBJ2-1,14,TRBV7-7,-,once,TGTGCCAGCAGCTCGGACGTTAGCGGCAGGGAGCAGTTCTTC,CASSSDVSGREQFF
TRBJ1-1,15,TRBV10-3,TRBD1,-,TGTGCCATCAGTGGGGATTTGCAGGGGGCTACTGAAGCTTTCTTT,CAISGDLQGATEAFF
TRBJ2-1,14,TRBV6-1,TRBD2,few,TGTGCCAGCACCTTGGGGCGGGAGGGTTATGAGCAGTTCTTC,CASTLGREGYEQFF
TRBJ2-3,13,TRBV4-3,-,-,TGCGCCAGCAGCCAAGATCGGGGGGATACGCAGTATTTT,CASSQDRGDTQYF
TRBJ2-2,13,TRBV6-4,-,once,TGTGCCAGCAGCCCACAGGAAGCCGGGGAGCTGTTTTTT,CASSPQEAGELFF
TRBJ1-6,15,TRBV7-8,TRBD1,few,TGTGCCAGCAGCTTGAGGGACAGGGTGAATTCACCCCTCCACTTT,CASSLRDRVNSPLHF
TRBJ2-7,14,TRBV10-3,TRBD1,-,TGTGCCATCAGTGAGGGACAGGGAGCCTACGAGCAGTACTTC,CAISEGQGAYEQYF
TRBJ2-7,14,TRBV4-3,TRBD1,-,TGCGCCAGCAGCCAAGAATCAGGGGGTGGCGAGCAGTACTTC,CASSQESGGGEQYF
TRBJ2-2,19,TRBV7-9,TRBD2,-,TGTGCCAGCAGCTCCCCCCGGACTAGCGGGGCAACGAACACCGGGGAGCTGTTTTTT,CASSSPRTSGATNTGELFF
TRBJ2-6,15,TRBV6-5,-,-,TGTGCCAGCAGTTATGACAGCTCTGGGGCCAACGTCCTGACTTTC,CASSYDSSGANVLTF
TRBJ2-7,15,TRBV11-3,TRBD2,-,TGTGCCAGCAGCCCCAAGGGAGGGAGGATCTACGAGCAGTACTTC,CASSPKGGRIYEQYF
TRBJ2-1,13,TRBV5-1,-,-,TGCGCCAGCAGCTTCGGGGTCAGCAATGAGCAGTTCTTC,CASSFGVSNEQFF
TRBJ2-5,15,TRBV5-1,TRBD1,-,TGCGCCAGCAGCTCCGGGACAGGGGGTTCCCGGACCCAGTACTTC,CASSSGTGGSRTQYF
TRBJ1-2,15,TRBV4-2,-,-,TGTGCCAGCAGCCAAGATCCAGGGGCGAACTATGGCTACACCTTC,CASSQDPGANYGYTF
TRBJ2-3,13,TRBV6-4,TRBD1,-,TGTGCCAGCTCCGGACAGGGGACAGATACGCAGTATTTT,CASSGQGTDTQYF
TRBJ1-5,15,TRBV28,TRBD1,-,TGTGCCAGCAGAACCCGGGGACAGCCGAATCAGCCCCAGCATTTT,CASRTRGQPNQPQHF
TRBJ2-3,16,TRBV14,TRBD1,-,TGTGCCAGCAGCCAAGATCTCGGACAGGGAAGAGATACGCAGTATTTT,CASSQDLGQGRDTQYF
TRBJ2-2,14,TRBV5-4,TRBD1,-,TGTGCCAGCAGTCTGGACAGGGCCACCGGGGAGCTGTTTTTT,CASSLDRATGELFF
TRBJ2-3,15,TRBV7-9,TRBD1,-,TGTGCCAGCAGGAGATGGGACAGTTGGAAAGATACGCAGTATTTT,CASRRWDSWKDTQYF
TRBJ2-2,19,TRBV4-3,TRBD2,-,TGCGCCAGCAGCCAAGAGGTAGTAGCGGGGGTTTCGCACACCGGGGAGCTGTTTTTT,CASSQEVVAGVSHTGELFF
TRBJ2-3,15,TRBV7-9,TRBD2,-,TGTGCCAGCGCTGGACTAGCGGGGGTGACAGATACGCAGTATTTT,CASAGLAGVTDTQYF
TRBJ1-5,14,TRBV10-3,-,once,TGTGCCATCTCGGGGGGCGACAGCAATCAGCCCCAGCATTTT,CAISGGDSNQPQHF
TRBJ2-5,13,TRBV5-1,-,-,TGCGCCAGCAGCTTTAACCCGGGAGAGACCCAGTACTTC,CASSFNPGETQYF
TRBJ2-2,16,TRBV5-1,TRBD1,-,TGCGCCAGCAGCTTGGTAGGACAGGGGATTCCCGGGGAGCTGTTTTTT,CASSLVGQGIPGELFF
TRBJ2-1,16,TRBV15,TRBD2,-,TGTGCCACCAGCAAGCTCCCGACTAGCGGGAGTGGCGAGCAGTTCTTC,CATSKLPTSGSGEQFF
TRBJ2-2,17,TRBV18,-,-,TGTGCCAGCTCACCAGGAGGGGTGGATATGGACACCGGGGAGCTGTTTTTT,CASSPGGVDMDTGELFF
TRBJ2-1,16,TRBV4-3,TRBD2,-,TGCGCCAGCAGCCTGTCAACGCGGGGGGGCCGGAATGAGCAGTTCTTC,CASSLSTRGGRNEQFF
TRBJ1-1,15,TRBV6-6,TRBD1,few,TGTGCCAGCGGAGAGGGGGCCATCATGAACACTGAAGCTTTCTTT,CASGEGAIMNTEAFF
TRBJ1-5,17,TRBV11-3,-,-,TGTGCCAGCAGCTTAGCGTCTCCCGGTCCCACGGGGCAGCCCCAGCATTTT,CASSLASPGPTGQPQHF
TRBJ1-6,12,TRBV5-5,-,-,TGTGCCAGCAGCAATGAGCTAGACCCCCTCCACTTT,CASSNELDPLHF
TRBJ2-1,13,TRBV5-1,-,-,TGCGCCAGCAGCTTGGTTGGCGGTAATGAGCAGTTCTTC,CASSLVGGNEQFF
TRBJ2-7,12,TRBV11-2,-,-,TGTGCCAGCAGCTTCGGGTTCTACGAGCAGTACTTC,CASSFGFYEQYF
TRBJ1-1,15,TRBV27,-,-,TGTGCCACCAGTACAGGACAGCCCATGAACACTGAAGCTTTCTTT,CATSTGQPMNTEAFF
TRBJ2-1,17,TRBV5-1,TRBD2,-,TGCGCCAGCAGCTTGGAACAAGGCGGGGGGACAATCAATGAGCAGTTCTTC,CASSLEQGGGTINEQFF